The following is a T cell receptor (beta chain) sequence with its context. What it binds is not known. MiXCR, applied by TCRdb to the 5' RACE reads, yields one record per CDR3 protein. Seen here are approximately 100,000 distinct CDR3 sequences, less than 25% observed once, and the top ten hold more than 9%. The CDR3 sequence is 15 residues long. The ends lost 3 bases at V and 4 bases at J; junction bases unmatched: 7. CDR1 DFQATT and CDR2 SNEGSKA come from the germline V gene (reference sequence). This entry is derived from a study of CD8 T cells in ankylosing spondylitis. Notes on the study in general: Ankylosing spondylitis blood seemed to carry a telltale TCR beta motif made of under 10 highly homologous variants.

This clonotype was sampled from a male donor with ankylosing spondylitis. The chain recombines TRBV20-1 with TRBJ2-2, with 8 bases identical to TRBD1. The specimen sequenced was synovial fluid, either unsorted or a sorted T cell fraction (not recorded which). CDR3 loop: CSARSGGAGTGELFF. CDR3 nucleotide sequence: TGCAGTGCTAGGTCAGGGGGCGCGGGCACCGGGGAGCTGTTTTTT.